The present T cell receptor (beta chain) was sequenced within a study of tumor and adjacent non-tumor tissue in lung cancer. Study findings and constraints: Tumor TCR diversity, when higher, was linked to shorter survival.

RNA was extracted from bulk tissue without any cell sorting. As regards this clonotype: The antigen is undetermined. An end of the junction differs from the germline gene, which may be a read error.

The CDR3 is made up of 13 amino acids. The germline V gene has CDR1 MNHEY and CDR2 SVGAGI. Three rounds of nested PCR, following a modified ARM-PCR protocol, produced the TCRbeta library. MiXCR was run by TCRdb on the multiplex PCR reads, yielding one entry per CDR3 protein. The sample shows some 84,000 distinct CDR3 sequences, around 59% of them seen only once. The V and J genes are TRBV6-5 and TRBJ2-1; D not certain. This TCR was sampled from a man aged 65 to 79 with non-small cell lung cancer. Sequenced: lung tumor tissue. The CDR3: CTSSYRLRSEQLF. In DNA form, the CDR3 reads TGTACCAGCAGTTACCGTCTGAGGAGCGAGCAGTTATTC.